This TCR beta chain stems from a study of cytomegalovirus exposure and HLA in healthy donors. About the research overall: About 80 million unique TCRs, all from HLA-typed donors, were included in an early release of the data.

Points from the study as a whole: The study had only CMV serostatus as immune exposure information.

CDR1 and CDR2 (germline): MGHRA, YSYEKL. This CDR3 is built from 16 residues. V dropped 2 bases and J dropped 0 bases, with 11 bases sitting between them. Primers included in the PCR were 60 Vbeta and 13 Jbeta primers. Generated by immunoSEQ multiplex PCR, the TCRdb table keeps only in-frame clones and is missing some. This table has about 200,000 clones, 82% appearing once. With regard to this clone: Antigen unknown.

This TCR derives from a middle-aged man in good health and CMV-seropositive. The chain has TRBV4-1 and TRBJ1-5; D is possibly TRBD1 (6 bases). Sequencing input: PBMCs. CDR3 sequence reads: CASSQTGLNSNQPQHF. CDR3 bases: TGCGCCAGCAGCCAAACAGGGCTCAATAGCAATCAGCCCCAGCATTTT.